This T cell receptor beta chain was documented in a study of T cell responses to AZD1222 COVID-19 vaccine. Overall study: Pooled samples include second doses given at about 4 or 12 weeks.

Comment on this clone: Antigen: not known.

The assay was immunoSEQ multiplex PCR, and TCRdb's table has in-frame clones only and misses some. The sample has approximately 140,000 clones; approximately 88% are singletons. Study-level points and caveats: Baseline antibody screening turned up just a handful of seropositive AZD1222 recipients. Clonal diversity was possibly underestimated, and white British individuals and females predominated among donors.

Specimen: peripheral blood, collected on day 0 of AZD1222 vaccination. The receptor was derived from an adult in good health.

The CDR3 protein is CASALGGARNEQFF. The CDR3 nucleotides read TGTGCTAGTGCTCTGGGGGGGGCCAGGAATGAGCAGTTCTTC. The chain joins TRBV12-5 to TRBJ2-1; a weak D match, TRBD2 (7 bases). CDR3 length: 14 residues. Trimming removed 7 bases from V and 7 bases from J, with 17 bases in between. The germline V gene encodes CDR1 LGHNT and CDR2 FRNRAP.